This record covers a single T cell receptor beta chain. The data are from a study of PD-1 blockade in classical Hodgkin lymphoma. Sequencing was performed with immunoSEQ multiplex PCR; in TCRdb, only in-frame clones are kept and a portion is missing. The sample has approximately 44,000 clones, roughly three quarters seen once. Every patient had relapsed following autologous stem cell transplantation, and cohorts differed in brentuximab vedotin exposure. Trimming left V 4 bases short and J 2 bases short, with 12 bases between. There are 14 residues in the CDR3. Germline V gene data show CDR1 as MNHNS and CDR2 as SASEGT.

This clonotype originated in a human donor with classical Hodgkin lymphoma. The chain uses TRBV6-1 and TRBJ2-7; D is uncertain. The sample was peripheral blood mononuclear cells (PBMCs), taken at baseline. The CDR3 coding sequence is TGTGCCAGCAGTGGGACGTGGACCGCCTACGAGCAGTACTTC. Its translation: CASSGTWTAYEQYF.